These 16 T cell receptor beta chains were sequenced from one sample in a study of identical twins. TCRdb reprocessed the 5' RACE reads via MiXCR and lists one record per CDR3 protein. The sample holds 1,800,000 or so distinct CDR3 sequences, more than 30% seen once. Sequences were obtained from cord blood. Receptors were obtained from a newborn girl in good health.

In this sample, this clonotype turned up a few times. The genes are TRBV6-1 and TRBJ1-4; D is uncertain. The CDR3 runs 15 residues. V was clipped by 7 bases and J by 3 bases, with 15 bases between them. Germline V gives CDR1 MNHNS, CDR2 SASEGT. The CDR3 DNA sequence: TGTGCCAGCATGGAGAACACCTTGGCTAATGAAAAACTGTTTTTT. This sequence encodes CASMENTLANEKLFF.

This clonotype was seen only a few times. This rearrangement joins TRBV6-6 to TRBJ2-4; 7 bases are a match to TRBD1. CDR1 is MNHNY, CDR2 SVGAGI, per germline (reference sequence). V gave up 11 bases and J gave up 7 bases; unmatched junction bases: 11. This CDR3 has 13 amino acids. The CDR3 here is CAAFSGQPNIQYF. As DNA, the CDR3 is TGTGCCGCATTTTCGGGACAGCCGAACATTCAGTACTTC.

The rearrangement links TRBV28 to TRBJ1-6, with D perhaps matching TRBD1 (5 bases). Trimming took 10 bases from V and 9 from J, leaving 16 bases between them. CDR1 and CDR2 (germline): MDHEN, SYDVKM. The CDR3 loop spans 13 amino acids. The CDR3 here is CANGRQPGSPLHF. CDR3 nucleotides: TGTGCCAACGGCCGACAGCCCGGTTCACCCCTCCACTTT.

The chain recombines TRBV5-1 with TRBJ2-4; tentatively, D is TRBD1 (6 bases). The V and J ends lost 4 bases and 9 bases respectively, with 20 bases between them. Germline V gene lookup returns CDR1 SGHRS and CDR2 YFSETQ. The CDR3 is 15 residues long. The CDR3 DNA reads TGCGCCAGCAGCAGAATCAGGGGTGATGGCGGCATTCAGTACTTC. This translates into CASSRIRGDGGIQYF.

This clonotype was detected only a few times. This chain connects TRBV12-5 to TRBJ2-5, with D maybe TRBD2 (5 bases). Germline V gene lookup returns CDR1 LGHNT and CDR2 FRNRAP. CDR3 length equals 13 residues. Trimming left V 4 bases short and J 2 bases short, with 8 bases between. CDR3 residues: CASGSTGQETQYF. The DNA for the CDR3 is TGTGCTAGTGGTTCGACGGGACAAGAGACCCAGTACTTC.

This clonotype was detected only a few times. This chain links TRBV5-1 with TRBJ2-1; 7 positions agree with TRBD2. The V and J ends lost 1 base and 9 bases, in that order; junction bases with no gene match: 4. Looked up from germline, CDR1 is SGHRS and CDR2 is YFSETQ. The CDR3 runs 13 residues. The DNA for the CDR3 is TGCGCCAGCAGCTTGCGGGAGGAGATTGAGCAGTTCTTC. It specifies CASSLREEIEQFF. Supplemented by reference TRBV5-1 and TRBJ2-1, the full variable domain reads KAGVTQTPRYLIKTRGQQVTLSCSPISGHRSVSWYQQTPGQGLQFLFEYFSETQRNKGNFPGRFSGRQFSNSRSEMNVSTLELGDSALYLCASSLREEIEQFFGPGTRLTVL.

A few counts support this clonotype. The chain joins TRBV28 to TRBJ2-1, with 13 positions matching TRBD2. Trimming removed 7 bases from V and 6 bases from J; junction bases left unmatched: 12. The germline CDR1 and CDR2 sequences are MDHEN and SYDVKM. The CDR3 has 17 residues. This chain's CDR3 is CASKGRAGLAGANEQFF. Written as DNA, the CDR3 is TGTGCCAGCAAGGGTCGCGCCGGACTAGCGGGAGCCAATGAGCAGTTCTTC.

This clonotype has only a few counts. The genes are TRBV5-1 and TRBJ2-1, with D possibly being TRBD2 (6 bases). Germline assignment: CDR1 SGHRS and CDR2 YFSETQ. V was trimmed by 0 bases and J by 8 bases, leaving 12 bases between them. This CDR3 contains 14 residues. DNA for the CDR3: TGCGCCAGCAGCTTGGAGGCGGGACTGGATGAGCAGTTCTTC. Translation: CASSLEAGLDEQFF.

The chain's CDR3 is CSADGSGRPQETQYF. The CDR3 DNA reads as TGCAGTGCTGATGGCAGCGGGAGGCCCCAAGAGACCCAGTACTTC. V and J are TRBV20-1 and TRBJ2-5, with TRBD2 matching over 9 bases. The CDR3 loop spans 15 amino acids. J was trimmed by 1 base and V by 5 bases; bases with no gene match: 8. Germline CDR1 reads DFQATT; CDR2 reads SNEGSKA (reference sequence).

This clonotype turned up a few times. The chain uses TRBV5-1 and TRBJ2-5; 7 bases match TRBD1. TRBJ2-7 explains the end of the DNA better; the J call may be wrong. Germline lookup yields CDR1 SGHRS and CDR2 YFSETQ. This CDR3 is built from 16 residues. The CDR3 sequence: CASSLIRGIVSGEQYF. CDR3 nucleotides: TGCGCCAGCAGCTTGATCAGGGGGATCGTTTCGGGCGAGCAGTACTTC.

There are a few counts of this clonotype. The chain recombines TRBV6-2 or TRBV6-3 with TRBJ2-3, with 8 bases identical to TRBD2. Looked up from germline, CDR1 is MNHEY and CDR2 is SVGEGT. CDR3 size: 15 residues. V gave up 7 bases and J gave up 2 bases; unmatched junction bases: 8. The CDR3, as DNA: TGTGCCAGCAAAGGCGGGAGGATCAACACAGATACGCAGTATTTT. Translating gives CASKGGRINTDTQYF.

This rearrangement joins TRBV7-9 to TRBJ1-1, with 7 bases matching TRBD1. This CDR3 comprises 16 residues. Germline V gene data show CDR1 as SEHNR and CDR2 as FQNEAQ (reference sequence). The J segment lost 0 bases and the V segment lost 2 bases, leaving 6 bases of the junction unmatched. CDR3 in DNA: TGTGCCAGCAGCTTATGGGGTCAGGGGGTGAACACTGAAGCTTTCTTT. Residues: CASSLWGQGVNTEAFF. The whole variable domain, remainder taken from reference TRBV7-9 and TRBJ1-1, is DTGVSQNPRHKITKRGQNVTFRCDPISEHNRLYWYRQTLGQGPEFLTYFQNEAQLEKSRLLSDRFSAERPKGSFSTLEIQRTEQGDSAMYLCASSLWGQGVNTEAFFGQGTRLTVV.

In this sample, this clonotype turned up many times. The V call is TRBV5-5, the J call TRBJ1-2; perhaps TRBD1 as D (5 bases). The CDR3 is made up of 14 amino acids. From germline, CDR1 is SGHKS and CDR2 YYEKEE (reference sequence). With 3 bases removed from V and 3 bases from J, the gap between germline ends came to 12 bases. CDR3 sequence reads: CASSSYETDYGYTF. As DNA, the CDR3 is TGTGCCAGCAGCTCCTATGAGACAGACTATGGCTACACCTTC.

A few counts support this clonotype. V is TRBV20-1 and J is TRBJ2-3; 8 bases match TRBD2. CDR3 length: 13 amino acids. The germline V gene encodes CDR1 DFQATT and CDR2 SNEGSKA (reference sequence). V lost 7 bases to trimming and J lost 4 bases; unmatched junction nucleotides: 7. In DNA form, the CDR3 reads TGCAGTGTTCCGGGACTAGTGGCAGATACGCAGTATTTT. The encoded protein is CSVPGLVADTQYF.

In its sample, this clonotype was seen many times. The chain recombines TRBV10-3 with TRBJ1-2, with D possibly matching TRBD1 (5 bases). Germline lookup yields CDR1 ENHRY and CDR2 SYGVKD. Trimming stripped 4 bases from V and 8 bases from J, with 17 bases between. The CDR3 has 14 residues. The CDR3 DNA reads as TGTGCCATCAGTGGTGGCAGGGAGTCTGAAGGCTACACCTTC. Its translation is CAISGGRESEGYTF.

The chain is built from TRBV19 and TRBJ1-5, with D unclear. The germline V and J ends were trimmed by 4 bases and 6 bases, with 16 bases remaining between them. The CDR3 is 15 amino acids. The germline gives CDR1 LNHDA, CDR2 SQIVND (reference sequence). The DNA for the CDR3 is TGTGCCAGTAGTACCACCCCCTTGGGAAGTCAGCCCCAGCATTTT. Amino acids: CASSTTPLGSQPQHF.